This T cell receptor (beta chain) stems from a study of cytomegalovirus exposure and HLA in healthy donors. The CDR3 covers 14 residues. V lost 5 bases, J lost 2 bases, and 3 bases stayed unmatched. CDR1 is MNHEY, CDR2 SVGAGI, per germline. PCR employed 60 Vbeta and 13 Jbeta primers. Produced via immunoSEQ multiplex PCR; TCRdb's table is partial and in-frame only. This table has approximately 140,000 clones, roughly three fifths appearing once. The source is a male donor in good health and CMV-seronegative. J is TRBJ1-5 and V is TRBV6-5; TRBD1 agrees at 7 bases. Sequenced input: PBMCs. DNA for the CDR3: TGTGCCAGCAGTGGAACAGGGGGCAATCAGCCCCAGCATTTT. Encoded protein: CASSGTGGNQPQHF.